These 14 T cell receptor beta chains originate from one sample sequenced in a study of post-analysis software for immune sequencing data. Findings and limits, study-wide: With TRBV5-6, TRBV5-1 and TRBV20-1 included, about five TRBV segments were more frequent in patients than in controls.

Unique molecular identifiers featured in each of the TCR beta cDNA libraries. MiXCR was run by TCRdb on the PCR reads, yielding one entry per CDR3 protein. The sample carries 750,000 to 950,000 distinct CDR3 sequences, 53% recorded once. The antigens for these receptors are not known. The sequenced material came from blood. The receptor source for this set is a girl aged 10 to 17 with multiple sclerosis.

The chain uses TRBV20-1 and TRBJ2-4, with D possibly matching TRBD1 (5 bases). Near its end, the DNA agrees better with TRBJ2-5, so the J call may be wrong. The CDR3 covers 15 residues. CDR1 is DFQATT, CDR2 SNEGSKA, per germline (reference sequence). The CDR3 sequence is CSAGLGQSRKETQYF. The CDR3 nucleotides are TGCAGTGCCGGGCTGGGGCAGTCCAGGAAAGAGACCCAGTACTTC.

The chain joins TRBV7-2 to TRBJ2-3, with D perhaps matching TRBD1 or TRBD2 (5 bases each). V was cut by 5 bases and J by 2 bases, with 20 bases left in between. Germline CDR1 SGHTA, CDR2 FQGNSA. This CDR3 has 17 residues. The CDR3 loop reads CASSLDMRGSNTDTQYF. DNA of the CDR3: TGTGCCAGCAGCCTAGATATGAGGGGCTCGAACACAGATACGCAGTATTTT.

This clonotype was counted a few times. This chain joins TRBV20-1 and TRBJ1-2, with TRBD1 matching over 7 bases. J gave up 2 bases and V 0 bases, and 9 bases lay outside the gene matches. The CDR3 contains 16 residues. Germline V gene data show CDR1 as DFQATT and CDR2 as SNEGSKA (reference sequence). As DNA, the CDR3 is TGCAGTGCTAGAGATCGTTCAGGGGGATTAAACTATGGCTACACCTTC. It is translated as CSARDRSGGLNYGYTF.

On this clonotype: The junction and the germline gene differ at one end; a read error may be behind it. V gene TRBV5-1 combines with J gene TRBJ1-2; 11 bases fit TRBD1. CDR1 SGHRS and CDR2 YFSETQ come from the germline V gene. CDR3 length: 14 residues. The CDR3 loop reads CAGSTGQGVHGYTF. Here the CDR3 DNA reads TGCGCCGGCAGCACGGGACAGGGGGTACATGGCTACACCTTC.

The chain combines TRBV29-1 with TRBJ2-7; 10 bases are a match to TRBD1. Per germline, CDR1 SQVTM and CDR2 ANQGSEA. The CDR3 runs to 13 residues. The junction had 4 bases not matched to a gene; V was cut back by 6 bases and J by 2 bases. DNA for the CDR3: TGCAGCGTCCATGGACAGGGGGCCTACGAGCAGTACTTC. This sequence encodes CSVHGQGAYEQYF.

This clonotype was seen a handful of times. This sequence joins TRBV7-9 and TRBJ2-3; D gene ambiguous. This CDR3 spans 16 amino acids. Trimming took 7 bases from V and 0 from J, leaving 17 bases between them. CDR1 SEHNR and CDR2 FQNEAQ come from the germline V gene (reference sequence). CDR3 nucleotides: TGTGCCAGCACCAATCAGTTGGCCACCAGCACAGATACGCAGTATTTT. Translating it yields CASTNQLATSTDTQYF.

The chain uses TRBV25-1 and TRBJ1-2; D not certain. Trimming took 3 bases from V and 6 from J, leaving 8 bases between them. Germline V gene data show CDR1 as MGHDK and CDR2 as SYGVNS. This CDR3 has 12 residues. Written as DNA, the CDR3 is TGTGCCAGCAGTGAGGTTGTCGATGGCTACACCTTC. Residues: CASSEVVDGYTF.

A few counts support this clonotype. The chain has TRBV5-1 and TRBJ2-7; possibly TRBD1 for D (6 bases). The CDR3 has 15 residues. Germline CDR1 SGHRS, CDR2 YFSETQ. Trimming stripped 3 bases from V and 5 bases from J, with 18 bases between. DNA for the CDR3: TGCGCCAGCAGCTCCGTGCTCGGGGCAGGGGACGAGCAGTACTTC. Protein product: CASSSVLGAGDEQYF.

The chain recombines TRBV3-1 with TRBJ2-4; 8 bases are shared with TRBD1. The V gene's germline CDR1 is LGHDT and CDR2 YNNKEL (reference sequence). The CDR3 covers 15 residues. V was pared by 3 bases and J by 6 bases, with 7 bases of the junction left unmatched. CDR3 amino acids: CASSHRQGMSNIQYF. The CDR3 region has the DNA TGTGCCAGCAGCCATCGACAGGGGATGTCAAACATTCAGTACTTC.

V is TRBV15 and J is TRBJ2-7; D not resolved. The CDR3 runs to 14 residues. The V end lost 0 bases, the J end lost 2 bases, and 8 bases lay between the germline ends. The V gene's germline CDR1 is LNHNV and CDR2 YYDKDF (reference sequence). The CDR3 region is CATSREASTYEQYF. CDR3 nucleotides: TGTGCCACCAGCAGAGAGGCCAGCACCTACGAGCAGTACTTC. Drawing the rest from reference TRBV15 and TRBJ2-7, the complete variable domain is DAMVIQNPRYQVTQFGKPVTLSCSQTLNHNVMYWYQQKSSQAPKLLFHYYDKDFNNEADTPDNFQSRRPNTSFCFLDIRSPGLGDTAMYLCATSREASTYEQYFGPGTRLTVT.

Of note for this clonotype: Just one base apart from a much larger clone, this may be a read error. The CDR3 sequence: CASSLEWGYEQYF. The DNA of the CDR3 is TGCGCCAGCAGCTTGGAGTGGGGCTACGAGCAGTACTTC. The V gene is TRBV5-1, the J gene TRBJ2-4; no definite D call. The closer fit of TRBJ2-7 to the DNA end suggests the J call may be wrong. The germline CDR1 and CDR2 sequences are SGHRS and YFSETQ. The CDR3 covers 13 residues.

This clonotype was counted only a few times. This chain uses TRBV20-1 with TRBJ2-7; D unclear. The germline CDR1 and CDR2 sequences are DFQATT and SNEGSKA (reference sequence). The CDR3 consists of 13 residues. With 5 bases removed from V and 3 bases from J, the gap between germline ends came to 14 bases. This CDR3 reads CSALETANYEQYF. The CDR3 DNA sequence: TGCAGTGCTCTCGAGACGGCGAACTACGAGCAGTACTTC.

This chain links TRBV29-1 with TRBJ1-4; D remains ambiguous. Per the germline V gene, CDR1 is SQVTM and CDR2 is ANQGSEA. V lost 4 bases, J lost 12 bases, and 18 bases lay in between. CDR3 length: 13 amino acids. This CDR3 reads CSVVSFEIGELFF. Here the CDR3 DNA reads TGCAGCGTTGTCTCATTCGAGATTGGAGAACTGTTTTTT.

The chain carries TRBV2 and TRBJ2-1, with TRBD2 matching over 11 bases. The CDR3 has 13 amino acids. Per germline, CDR1 SNHLY and CDR2 FYNNEI. With 5 bases clipped from V and 13 bases from J, the junction kept 7 bases outside the gene matches. CDR3 DNA: TGTGCCAGCAGTCGACTAGCGGGAACTCCTCAGTTCTTC. This translates into CASSRLAGTPQFF.